The clone carrying this T cell receptor beta chain was observed a handful of times. Germline CDR1 SGHRS, CDR2 YFSETQ. The length of the CDR3 is 16 residues. V lost 4 bases, J lost 4 bases, and 20 bases lay in between. The sample comes from a study of blood T cells in healthy people across ages. Primed by a sample-barcoded 5' primer and a J-beta primer mix, a second PCR proceeded for about 7 to 11 cycles. TCRdb re-derived calls from the 5' RACE reads in MiXCR, one entry per CDR3 protein. The profile shows approximately 1.5 million distinct CDR3 sequences, about 31% of them singletons. The chain combines TRBV5-1 with TRBJ1-2, with D perhaps TRBD1 (5 bases). Sequencing input: blood. The sequence was obtained from a woman aged 25 to 45 in good health. The CDR3 reads CASSHGHIHPIYGYTF. For the CDR3, the DNA is TGCGCCAGCAGCCACGGACATATCCACCCCATCTATGGCTACACCTTC.